Presented here are 31 T cell receptor beta chains from one specimen sequenced in a study of CD8 T cells in Susac syndrome. With random hexamers, about 0.45 to 1 ug RNA was reverse transcribed. Each CDR3 protein is one row after TCRdb ran MiXCR on the immunoSEQ multiplex PCR reads. The data contain roughly 400,000 distinct CDR3 sequences, approximately 89% of them singletons. The sample was CD8+ T cells from PBMCs. The receptors come from a human donor with multiple sclerosis.

This rearrangement joins TRBV5-6 to TRBJ2-7; possible D gene TRBD2, 6 bases. The germline V and J ends were trimmed by 4 bases and 2 bases, with 10 bases remaining between them. The germline CDR1 and CDR2 sequences are SGHDT and YYEEEE. The CDR3 contains 13 residues. The CDR3 reads CASSTGGTYEQYF. CDR3 sequence (DNA): TGTGCCAGCAGCACTGGAGGGACCTACGAGCAGTACTTC.

This chain links TRBV28 with TRBJ1-1, with D unresolved. This CDR3 spans 17 amino acids. In germline, CDR1 is MDHEN, CDR2 SYDVKM. V lost 5 bases and J lost 0, with 19 bases in between. The CDR3 nucleotides read TGTGCCAGCAGTGAACTCCTTGATACATCCGTGAACACTGAAGCTTTCTTT. This codes for CASSELLDTSVNTEAFF. Filled out from reference TRBV28 and TRBJ1-1, the complete variable domain reads DVKVTQSSRYLVKRTGEKVFLECVQDMDHENMFWYRQDPGLGLRLIYFSYDVKMKEKGDIPEGYSVSREKKERFSLILESASTNQTSMYLCASSELLDTSVNTEAFFGQGTRLTVV.

The genes are TRBV27 and TRBJ1-2; the match to TRBD1 covers 7 bases. CDR3 length: 17 residues. Per germline, CDR1 MNHEY and CDR2 SMNVEV (reference sequence). The V and J ends lost 5 bases and 3 bases, in that order; junction bases with no gene match: 15. The CDR3 is CASSQWGTEAVDYGYTF. For the CDR3, the DNA is TGTGCCAGCAGTCAATGGGGGACAGAGGCCGTAGACTATGGCTACACCTTC.

The V gene is TRBV29-1, the J gene TRBJ1-2, with unresolved D. The germline gives CDR1 SQVTM, CDR2 ANQGSEA. CDR3 size: 11 residues. Deletions cut 7 bases from V and 3 bases from J, with 9 bases between. As DNA, the CDR3 is TGCAGCGCCGAGACGGACTATGGCTACACCTTC. The encoded protein is CSAETDYGYTF.

The chain combines TRBV30 with TRBJ2-1; 7 bases align to TRBD2. The V and J ends lost 7 bases and 5 bases, in that order; junction bases with no gene match: 8. This CDR3 comprises 13 residues. Germline V gene sequence: CDR1 GTSNPN, CDR2 SVGIG (reference sequence). The chain's CDR3 is CASLSGTNNEQFF. CDR3 nucleotide sequence: TGTGCCTCCCTATCCGGGACTAACAATGAGCAGTTCTTC.

The chain employs TRBV28 and TRBJ2-1; a possible D gene is TRBD2 (5 bases). Trimming took off 5 bases at V and 0 bases at J, with 20 bases between the two ends. Germline assignment: CDR1 MDHEN and CDR2 SYDVKM. This CDR3 has 18 residues. In nucleotides, the CDR3 is TGTGCCAGCAGTCCCAATCTCGGTAGGAGGAGCTCCTACAATGAGCAGTTCTTC. It is translated as CASSPNLGRRSSYNEQFF.

The rearrangement joins TRBV5-1 to TRBJ1-4, with 10 bases fitting TRBD1. This CDR3 spans 17 amino acids. Germline V gene sequence: CDR1 SGHRS, CDR2 YFSETQ. The V gene end was trimmed by 3 bases and the J gene end by 6 bases; junction bases not matched to a gene: 11. Here the CDR3 reads CASSSSGTGEGDEKLFF. CDR3 DNA sequence: TGCGCCAGCAGCTCCTCCGGGACAGGGGAGGGTGATGAAAAACTGTTTTTT.

This chain connects TRBV20-1 to TRBJ2-3; possible D gene TRBD2, 6 bases. Germline-derived CDR1 and CDR2 are DFQATT and SNEGSKA (reference sequence). The CDR3 covers 15 residues. The V gene lost 6 bases and the J gene lost 2 bases, with 18 bases spanning the gap. CDR3 DNA sequence: TGCAGTGCCATCCCAACCCGGGACTCCACAGATACGCAGTATTTT. Protein: CSAIPTRDSTDTQYF.

V usage is TRBV7-9 and J usage is TRBJ1-1; 7 positions match TRBD1. Germline lookup yields CDR1 SEHNR and CDR2 FQNEAQ (reference sequence). CDR3 length equals 17 residues. With 4 bases clipped from V and 2 bases from J, the junction kept 13 bases outside the gene matches. CDR3 DNA sequence: TGTGCCAGCAGCTCACCGTTAAAGGGGGCGTTTAACACTGAAGCTTTCTTT. Translating it yields CASSSPLKGAFNTEAFF.

This clonotype was found a few times. The chain couples TRBV5-5 to TRBJ1-1; no definite D call. The length of the CDR3 is 13 residues. The germline V gene has CDR1 SGHKS and CDR2 YYEKEE (reference sequence). With 4 bases removed from V and 8 bases from J, the gap between germline ends came to 15 bases. CDR3 sequence reads: CASSPRGGPEAFF. The CDR3 DNA sequence: TGTGCCAGCAGCCCCCGTGGAGGGCCGGAAGCTTTCTTT.

The genes are TRBV6-2 or TRBV6-3 and TRBJ2-7; TRBD2 is a possible D gene (6 bases). V was shortened by 0 bases and J by 2 bases, with 14 bases between the two germline ends. CDR1 is MNHEY and CDR2 is SVGEGT in the germline V gene. CDR3 size: 16 residues. DNA for the CDR3: TGTGCCAGCAGTTACTCGCTTGGAGGGAATACCTACGAGCAGTACTTC. It translates to CASSYSLGGNTYEQYF.

The chain couples TRBV27 to TRBJ1-2; D may be TRBD1 (5 bases). Germline loops: CDR1 MNHEY, CDR2 SMNVEV (reference sequence). V was clipped by 8 bases and J by 4 bases, with 14 bases between them. This CDR3 region has 13 residues. In DNA, the CDR3 is TGTGCCAGCGGCTGGGGGTCGTCCTATGGCTACACCTTC. As protein: CASGWGSSYGYTF.

The V call is TRBV7-9, the J call TRBJ2-1, with TRBD1 matching over 7 bases. Germline-derived CDR1 and CDR2 are SEHNR and FQNEAQ (reference sequence). The CDR3 length is 12 residues. The J segment lost 14 bases and the V segment lost 6 bases, leaving 10 bases of the junction unmatched. The CDR3: CASRTGTEKEFF. The CDR3 coding sequence is TGTGCCAGCAGAACCGGGACAGAAAAGGAGTTCTTC.

The genes are TRBV19 and TRBJ1-2; D gene ambiguous. With 3 bases removed from V and 4 bases from J, the gap between germline ends came to 6 bases. There are 12 residues in the CDR3. The V gene's germline CDR1 is LNHDA and CDR2 SQIVND (reference sequence). The DNA for the CDR3 is TGTGCCAGTAGTATGGATGCCTATGGCTACACCTTC. Its protein is CASSMDAYGYTF.

J is TRBJ1-4 and V is TRBV5-1; tentatively, D is TRBD1 (5 bases). V was cut by 0 bases and J by 3 bases, with 12 bases left in between. The length of the CDR3 is 16 residues. Germline V gene sequence: CDR1 SGHRS, CDR2 YFSETQ. The CDR3 region is CASSLDSGLPNEKLFF. The CDR3 DNA is TGCGCCAGCAGCTTGGATTCGGGACTACCTAATGAAAAACTGTTTTTT.

This chain uses TRBV6-4 with TRBJ1-1; D is uncertain. The CDR3 covers 13 residues. Trimming took off 6 bases at V and 1 base at J, with 9 bases between the two ends. Germline lookup yields CDR1 MRHNA and CDR2 SNTAGT. CDR3 protein: CASRPSANTEAFF. The CDR3, as DNA: TGTGCCAGCAGGCCATCTGCGAACACTGAAGCTTTCTTT.

The chain links TRBV5-6 to TRBJ2-2; tentatively, D is TRBD2 (6 bases). The V gene's germline CDR1 is SGHDT and CDR2 YYEEEE. V was cut by 2 bases and J by 0 bases, with 8 bases left in between. The CDR3 loop spans 15 amino acids. CDR3 sequence (DNA): TGTGCCAGCAGCTTCGGGGGAACGAACACCGGGGAGCTGTTTTTT. Residues: CASSFGGTNTGELFF. Combining the CDR3 with reference TRBV5-6 and TRBJ2-2 gives the whole variable domain DAGVTQSPTHLIKTRGQQVTLRCSPKSGHDTVSWYQQALGQGPQFIFQYYEEEERQRGNFPDRFSGHQFPNYSSELNVNALLLGDSALYLCASSFGGTNTGELFFGEGSRLTVL.

The chain joins TRBV7-6 to TRBJ2-3, with 9 nucleotides matching TRBD2. CDR1 SGHVS and CDR2 FNYEAQ come from the germline V gene. The CDR3 consists of 15 residues. J gave up 5 bases and V 5 bases, and 8 bases lay outside the gene matches. In DNA form, the CDR3 reads TGTGCCAGCAGCCTCCCTGCGGGGGGGATAGATACGCAGTATTTT. Translating gives CASSLPAGGIDTQYF.

The chain has TRBV27 and TRBJ2-1; 11 nucleotides line up with TRBD2. The ends lost 4 bases at V and 6 bases at J; junction bases unmatched: 8. Per the germline V gene, CDR1 is MNHEY and CDR2 is SMNVEV (reference sequence). The CDR3 is made up of 16 amino acids. DNA of the CDR3: TGTGCCAGCAGTTGGGGTAGCGGGGGGGCATCCAATGAGCAGTTCTTC. It is translated as CASSWGSGGASNEQFF.

The genes are TRBV27 and TRBJ1-5, with D possibly TRBD1 on 6 matching bases. The V gene lost 6 bases and the J gene lost 3 bases, with 9 bases spanning the gap. The CDR3 sequence is 13 residues long. The germline V gene encodes CDR1 MNHEY and CDR2 SMNVEV (reference sequence). CDR3 loop: CASSGQNNQPQHF. The CDR3 coding sequence is TGTGCCAGCAGCGGACAGAACAATCAGCCCCAGCATTTT.

The chain combines TRBV29-1 with TRBJ1-2, with 10 bases that match TRBD1. There are 13 residues in the CDR3. V lost 1 base, J lost 6 bases, and 2 bases stayed unmatched. From germline, CDR1 is SQVTM and CDR2 ANQGSEA. The DNA for the CDR3 is TGCAGCGTTGAAGGGACAGGGGGTCATGGCTACACCTTC. Translated, it gives CSVEGTGGHGYTF. Full variable domain (missing parts from reference TRBV29-1 and TRBJ1-2): SAVISQKPSRDICQRGTSLTIQCQVDSQVTMMFWYRQQPGQSLTLIATANQGSEATYESGFVIDKFPISRPNLTFSTLTVSNMSPEDSSIYLCSVEGTGGHGYTFGSGTRLTVV.

This clonotype was seen a single time. The chain links TRBV6-1 to TRBJ2-3; 9 bases fit TRBD2. Germline lookup yields CDR1 MNHNS and CDR2 SASEGT. The CDR3 is 16 residues long. V was clipped by 5 bases and J by 8 bases; unmatched bases: 14. The CDR3 DNA is TGTGCCAGCAGTCCGGACGTAGCGGGAGTTGGAGGTACGCAGTATTTT. Translation: CASSPDVAGVGGTQYF.

This chain joins TRBV6-1 and TRBJ1-3; D may be TRBD1 (5 bases). The CDR3 has 18 amino acids. The V end lost 5 bases, the J end lost 7 bases, and 27 bases lay between the germline ends. Germline CDR1 is MNHNS and CDR2 is SASEGT. The CDR3, as DNA: TGTGCCAGCAGTAGAATAACGGGACCGACACCTCCGGGTAACACCATATATTTT. Translation: CASSRITGPTPPGNTIYF.

This chain joins TRBV12-3 or TRBV12-4 and TRBJ2-5; TRBD1 matches 7 bases. This CDR3 contains 15 residues. V dropped 5 bases and J dropped 1; count of bases not matched to a gene: 7. CDR3: CASSEPTGLQETQYF. Written as DNA, the CDR3 is TGTGCCAGCAGTGAGCCGACAGGGCTCCAAGAGACCCAGTACTTC.

DNA of the CDR3: TGCGCCAGCAGCTTAGGCCTAGCGGGGAGTCAAGAGACCCAGTACTTC. Translation: CASSLGLAGSQETQYF. V usage is TRBV5-1 and J usage is TRBJ2-5, with 9 bases matching TRBD2. J lost 2 bases, V lost 2 bases, and 7 bases had no gene match. There are 16 residues in the CDR3. Per the germline V gene, CDR1 is SGHRS and CDR2 is YFSETQ.

This clonotype was seen once. A junction boundary mismatches the germline segment, possibly from a read error. J is TRBJ2-3 and V is TRBV25-1; 10 bases align to TRBD1. Germline V CDR1 and CDR2: MGHDK, SYGVNS. This CDR3 has 20 residues. In DNA, the CDR3 is TGTGCCAGCAGCGAATCATATCGACAGGGGGCGTCTGTTAACACAGATACGCAGTATTTT. It yields the protein CASSESYRQGASVNTDTQYF.

The V gene is TRBV27, the J gene TRBJ1-4; possible D gene TRBD1, 6 bases. This CDR3 region has 15 residues. Deletions cut 6 bases from V and 2 bases from J, with 13 bases between. Germline CDR1 and CDR2: MNHEY and SMNVEV (reference sequence). The CDR3 loop is CASRRGAMTNEKLFF. The CDR3 DNA sequence: TGTGCCAGCAGGCGGGGGGCGATGACTAATGAAAAACTGTTTTTT.

This rearrangement joins TRBV5-6 to TRBJ2-4; 7 nucleotides align to TRBD2. The V segment lost 5 bases and the J segment 10 bases; nucleotides outside the gene matches: 12. This CDR3 is built from 14 residues. Per the germline V gene, CDR1 is SGHDT and CDR2 is YYEEEE. For the CDR3, the DNA is TGTGCCAGCAGGGACCTGGGAGGGTTTGAGATTCAGTACTTC. Its translation is CASRDLGGFEIQYF.

The chain couples TRBV5-4 to TRBJ1-1; a weak D match, TRBD1 (6 bases). The CDR3 consists of 14 residues. The V gene's germline CDR1 is SGHNT and CDR2 YYREEE (reference sequence). Trimming cost V 3 bases and J 5 bases, with 14 bases left between them. DNA for the CDR3: TGTGCCAGCAGCTCGGGACATAGGGGGACTGAAGCTTTCTTT. The encoded protein is CASSSGHRGTEAFF.

V gene TRBV20-1 combines with J gene TRBJ2-7, with D uncertain. The germline V and J ends were trimmed by 1 base and 1 base, with 11 bases remaining between them. In germline, CDR1 is DFQATT, CDR2 SNEGSKA (reference sequence). The length of the CDR3 is 14 residues. CDR3 nucleotides: TGCAGTGCTAGAGCGAGCGAGTCATCCTACGAGCAGTACTTC. Translation gives CSARASESSYEQYF.

In its sample, this clonotype was seen a few times. V usage is TRBV12-3 or TRBV12-4 and J usage is TRBJ1-1; 10 nucleotides align to TRBD1. The J segment lost 3 bases and the V segment lost 6 bases, leaving 13 bases of the junction unmatched. This CDR3 is built from 17 residues. As DNA, the CDR3 is TGTGCCAGCAGATGGGACAGGGGAGGAGTGGACGACACTGAAGCTTTCTTT. Protein sequence: CASRWDRGGVDDTEAFF.